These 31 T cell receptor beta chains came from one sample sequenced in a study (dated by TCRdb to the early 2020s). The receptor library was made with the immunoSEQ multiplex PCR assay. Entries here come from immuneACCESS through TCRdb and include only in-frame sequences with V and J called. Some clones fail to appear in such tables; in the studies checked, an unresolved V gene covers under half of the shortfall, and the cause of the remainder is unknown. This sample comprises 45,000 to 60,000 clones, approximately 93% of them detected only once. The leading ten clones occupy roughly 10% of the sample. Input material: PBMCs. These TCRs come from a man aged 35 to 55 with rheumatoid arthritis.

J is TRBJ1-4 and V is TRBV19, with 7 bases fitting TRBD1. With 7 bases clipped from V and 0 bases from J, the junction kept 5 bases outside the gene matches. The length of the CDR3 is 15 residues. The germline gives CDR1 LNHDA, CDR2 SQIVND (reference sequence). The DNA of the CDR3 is TGTGCCAGTAAGGGGGCCGAGGCAACTAATGAAAAACTGTTTTTT. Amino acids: CASKGAEATNEKLFF.

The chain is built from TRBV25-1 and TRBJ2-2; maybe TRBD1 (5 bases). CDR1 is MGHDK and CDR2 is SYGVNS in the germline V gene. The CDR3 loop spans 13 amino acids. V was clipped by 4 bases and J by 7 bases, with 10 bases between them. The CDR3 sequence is CASSGRTFGELFF. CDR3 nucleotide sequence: TGTGCCAGCAGTGGCAGGACATTCGGGGAGCTGTTTTTT.

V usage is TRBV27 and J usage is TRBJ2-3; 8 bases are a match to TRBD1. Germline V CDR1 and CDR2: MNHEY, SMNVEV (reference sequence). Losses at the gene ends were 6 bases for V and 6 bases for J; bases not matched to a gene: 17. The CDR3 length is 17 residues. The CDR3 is CASRSRPLGQGADTQYF. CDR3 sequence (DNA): TGTGCCAGCAGGTCCCGACCCCTGGGGCAGGGGGCGGATACGCAGTATTTT.

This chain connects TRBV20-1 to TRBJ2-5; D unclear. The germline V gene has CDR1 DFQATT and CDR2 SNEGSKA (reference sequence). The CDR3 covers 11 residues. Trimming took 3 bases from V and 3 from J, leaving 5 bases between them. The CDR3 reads CSASWEETQYF. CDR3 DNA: TGCAGTGCTAGTTGGGAAGAGACCCAGTACTTC.

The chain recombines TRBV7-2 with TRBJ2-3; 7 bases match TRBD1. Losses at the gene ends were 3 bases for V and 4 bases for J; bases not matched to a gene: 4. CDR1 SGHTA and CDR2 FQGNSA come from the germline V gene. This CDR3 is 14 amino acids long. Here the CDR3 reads CASSLVGGADTQYF. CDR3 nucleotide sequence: TGTGCCAGCAGCTTGGTAGGGGGCGCAGATACGCAGTATTTT.

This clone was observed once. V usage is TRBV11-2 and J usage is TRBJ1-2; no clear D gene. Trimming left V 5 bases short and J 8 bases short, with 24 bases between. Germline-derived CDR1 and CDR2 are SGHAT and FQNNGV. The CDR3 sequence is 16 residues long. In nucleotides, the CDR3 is TGTGCCAGCAGCCCGCTGCTTCGGACGGAGGGAGAGGGCTACACCTTC. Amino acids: CASSPLLRTEGEGYTF.

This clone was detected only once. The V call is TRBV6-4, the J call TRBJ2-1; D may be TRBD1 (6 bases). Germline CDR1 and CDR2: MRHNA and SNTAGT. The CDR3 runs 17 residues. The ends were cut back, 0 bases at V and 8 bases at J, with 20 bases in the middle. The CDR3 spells CASSDSSLRGPWDEQFF. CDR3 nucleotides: TGTGCCAGCAGTGACTCGAGTCTCAGGGGCCCTTGGGATGAGCAGTTCTTC.

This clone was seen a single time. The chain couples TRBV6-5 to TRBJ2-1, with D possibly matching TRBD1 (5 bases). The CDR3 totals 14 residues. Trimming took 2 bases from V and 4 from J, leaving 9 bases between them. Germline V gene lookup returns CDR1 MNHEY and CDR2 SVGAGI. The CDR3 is CASSYRQPYNEQFF. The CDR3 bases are TGTGCCAGCAGTTACAGACAGCCGTACAATGAGCAGTTCTTC.

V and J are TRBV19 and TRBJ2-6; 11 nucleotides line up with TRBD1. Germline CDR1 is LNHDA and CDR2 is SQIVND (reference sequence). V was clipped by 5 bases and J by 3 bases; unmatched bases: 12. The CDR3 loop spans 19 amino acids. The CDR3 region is CASSAVPGQGGFGANVLTF. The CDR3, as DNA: TGTGCCAGTAGTGCGGTTCCGGGACAGGGGGGTTTTGGGGCCAACGTCCTGACTTTC.

The CDR3 sequence: CASSQDLLRIARRNEQFF. For the CDR3, the DNA is TGCGCCAGCAGCCAAGACCTCTTACGAATAGCGCGTCGAAATGAGCAGTTCTTC. The V and J genes are TRBV4-3 and TRBJ2-1; possible D gene TRBD2, 5 bases. V lost 0 bases and J lost 7, with 22 bases in between. Germline CDR1 reads LGHNA; CDR2 reads YSLEER. This CDR3 contains 18 residues.

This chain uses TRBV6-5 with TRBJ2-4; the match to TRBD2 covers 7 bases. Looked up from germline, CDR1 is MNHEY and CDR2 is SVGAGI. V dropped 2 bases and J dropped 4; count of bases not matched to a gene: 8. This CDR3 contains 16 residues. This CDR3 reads CASSYNVAAGKNIQYF. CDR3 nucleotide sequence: TGTGCCAGCAGTTACAATGTGGCAGCGGGGAAAAACATTCAGTACTTC.

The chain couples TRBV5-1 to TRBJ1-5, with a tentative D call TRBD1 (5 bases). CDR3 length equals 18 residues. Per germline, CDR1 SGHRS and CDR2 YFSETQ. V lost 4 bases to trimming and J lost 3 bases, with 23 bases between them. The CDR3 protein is CASSLIGPPGMNNQPQHF. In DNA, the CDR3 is TGCGCCAGCAGCCTAATTGGCCCTCCAGGGATGAACAATCAGCCCCAGCATTTT. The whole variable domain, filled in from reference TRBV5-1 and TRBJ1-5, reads KAGVTQTPRYLIKTRGQQVTLSCSPISGHRSVSWYQQTPGQGLQFLFEYFSETQRNKGNFPGRFSGRQFSNSRSEMNVSTLELGDSALYLCASSLIGPPGMNNQPQHFGDGTRLSIL.

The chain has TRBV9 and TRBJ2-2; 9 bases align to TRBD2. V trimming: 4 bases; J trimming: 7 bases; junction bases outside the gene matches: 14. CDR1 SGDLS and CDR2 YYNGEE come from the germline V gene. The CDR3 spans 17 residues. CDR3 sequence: CASSPRWGGRAIGELFF. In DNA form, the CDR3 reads TGTGCCAGCAGCCCCCGATGGGGCGGGAGGGCCATCGGGGAGCTGTTTTTT.

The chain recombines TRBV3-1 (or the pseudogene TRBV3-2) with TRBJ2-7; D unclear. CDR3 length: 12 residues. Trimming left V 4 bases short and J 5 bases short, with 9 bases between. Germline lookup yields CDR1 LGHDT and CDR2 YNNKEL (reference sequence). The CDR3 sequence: CASSRLVHEQYF. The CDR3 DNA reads TGTGCCAGCAGCCGCCTGGTACACGAGCAGTACTTC.

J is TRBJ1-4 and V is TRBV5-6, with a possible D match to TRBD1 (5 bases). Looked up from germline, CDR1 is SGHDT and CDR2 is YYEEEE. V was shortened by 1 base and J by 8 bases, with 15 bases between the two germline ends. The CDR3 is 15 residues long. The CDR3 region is CASSLRGALGEKLFF. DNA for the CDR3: TGTGCCAGCAGCTTGCGAGGGGCGCTGGGGGAAAAACTGTTTTTT. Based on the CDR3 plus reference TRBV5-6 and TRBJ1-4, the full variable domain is DAGVTQSPTHLIKTRGQQVTLRCSPKSGHDTVSWYQQALGQGPQFIFQYYEEEERQRGNFPDRFSGHQFPNYSSELNVNALLLGDSALYLCASSLRGALGEKLFFGSGTQLSVL.

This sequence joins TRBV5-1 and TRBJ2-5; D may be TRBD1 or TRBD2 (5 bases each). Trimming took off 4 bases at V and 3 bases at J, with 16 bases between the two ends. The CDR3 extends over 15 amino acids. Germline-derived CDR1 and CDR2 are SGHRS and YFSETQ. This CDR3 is CASSTDSGTKETQYF. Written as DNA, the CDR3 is TGCGCCAGCAGCACCGACTCCGGGACCAAAGAGACCCAGTACTTC.

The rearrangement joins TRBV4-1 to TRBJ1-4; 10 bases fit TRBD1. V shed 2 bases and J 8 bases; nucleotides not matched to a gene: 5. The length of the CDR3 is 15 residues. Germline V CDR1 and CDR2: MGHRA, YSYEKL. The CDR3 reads CASSQTGTGVEKLFF. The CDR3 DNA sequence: TGCGCCAGCAGCCAAACCGGGACAGGGGTCGAAAAACTGTTTTTT.

CDR3 amino acids: CASSSRPGGELFF. The CDR3, as DNA: TGTGCCAGCAGCTCTAGGCCGGGGGGGGAGCTGTTTTTT. The rearrangement uses TRBV7-8 and TRBJ2-2; weak D call: TRBD2 (5 bases). This CDR3 contains 13 residues. V shed 4 bases and J shed 8 bases, with 11 bases lying between them. From germline, CDR1 is SGHVS and CDR2 FQNEAQ.

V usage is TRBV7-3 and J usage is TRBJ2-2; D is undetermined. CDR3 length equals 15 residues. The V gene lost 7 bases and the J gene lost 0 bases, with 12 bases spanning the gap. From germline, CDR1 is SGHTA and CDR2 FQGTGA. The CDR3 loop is CASTHSPANTGELFF. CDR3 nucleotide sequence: TGTGCCAGCACCCACTCGCCCGCGAACACCGGGGAGCTGTTTTTT.

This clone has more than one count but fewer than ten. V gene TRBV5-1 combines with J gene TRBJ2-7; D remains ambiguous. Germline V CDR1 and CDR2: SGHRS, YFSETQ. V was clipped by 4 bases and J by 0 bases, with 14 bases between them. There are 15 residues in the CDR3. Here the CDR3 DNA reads TGCGCCAGCAGCCTCAGGCGCAGTTCCTCCTACGAGCAGTACTTC. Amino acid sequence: CASSLRRSSSYEQYF. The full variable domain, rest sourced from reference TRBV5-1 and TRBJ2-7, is KAGVTQTPRYLIKTRGQQVTLSCSPISGHRSVSWYQQTPGQGLQFLFEYFSETQRNKGNFPGRFSGRQFSNSRSEMNVSTLELGDSALYLCASSLRRSSSYEQYFGPGTRLTVT.

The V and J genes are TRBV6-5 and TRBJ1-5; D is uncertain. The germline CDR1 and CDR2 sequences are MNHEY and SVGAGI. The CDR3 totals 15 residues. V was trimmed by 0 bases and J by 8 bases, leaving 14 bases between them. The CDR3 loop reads CASSYSSGTMKPQHF. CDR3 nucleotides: TGTGCCAGCAGTTACTCGAGTGGTACCATGAAGCCCCAGCATTTT.

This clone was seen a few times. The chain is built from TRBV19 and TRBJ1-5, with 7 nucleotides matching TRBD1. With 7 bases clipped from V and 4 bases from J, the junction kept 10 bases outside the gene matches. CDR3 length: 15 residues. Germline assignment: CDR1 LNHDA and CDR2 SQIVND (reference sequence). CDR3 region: CASIPTGWTNQPQHF. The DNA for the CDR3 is TGTGCCAGTATCCCGACAGGGTGGACGAATCAGCCCCAGCATTTT.

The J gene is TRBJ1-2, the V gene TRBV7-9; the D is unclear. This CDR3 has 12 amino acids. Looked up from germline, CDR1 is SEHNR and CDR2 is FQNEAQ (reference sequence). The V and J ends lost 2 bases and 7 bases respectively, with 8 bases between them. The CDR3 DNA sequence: TGTGCCAGCAGCTTACAACAGAGTGGCTACACCTTC. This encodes CASSLQQSGYTF.

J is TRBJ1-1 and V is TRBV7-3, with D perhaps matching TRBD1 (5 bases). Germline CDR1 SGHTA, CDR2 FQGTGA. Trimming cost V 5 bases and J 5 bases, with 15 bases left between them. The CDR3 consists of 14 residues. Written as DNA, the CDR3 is TGTGCCAGCAGCCCAGGGTTAGGGGTAACTGAAGCTTTCTTT. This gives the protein CASSPGLGVTEAFF.

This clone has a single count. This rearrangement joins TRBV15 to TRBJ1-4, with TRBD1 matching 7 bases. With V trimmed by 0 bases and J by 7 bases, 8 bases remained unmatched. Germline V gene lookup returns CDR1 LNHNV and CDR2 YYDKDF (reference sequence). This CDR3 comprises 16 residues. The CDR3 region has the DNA TGTGCCACCAGCAGAGACAGGACAGGTTGGAGTGAAAAACTGTTTTTT. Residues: CATSRDRTGWSEKLFF.

As DNA, the CDR3 is TGCGCCAGCAGCCAAGAAGGACTAGCGGGGGACGAGCAGTACTTC. It translates to CASSQEGLAGDEQYF. The rearrangement links TRBV4-1 to TRBJ2-7, with 13 positions matching TRBD2. V gave up 0 bases and J gave up 5 bases; unmatched junction bases: 1. The germline V gene has CDR1 MGHRA and CDR2 YSYEKL. The CDR3 runs 15 residues.

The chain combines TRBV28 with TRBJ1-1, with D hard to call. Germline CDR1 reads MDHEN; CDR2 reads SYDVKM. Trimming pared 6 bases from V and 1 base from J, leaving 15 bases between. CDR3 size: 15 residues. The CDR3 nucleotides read TGTGCCAGCAGCCTACCCCAGATATCGAACACTGAAGCTTTCTTT. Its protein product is CASSLPQISNTEAFF.

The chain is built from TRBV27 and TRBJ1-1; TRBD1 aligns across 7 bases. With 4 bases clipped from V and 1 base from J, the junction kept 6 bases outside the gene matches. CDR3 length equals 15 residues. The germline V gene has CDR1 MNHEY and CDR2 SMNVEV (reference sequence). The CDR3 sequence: CASSYNRGRNTEAFF. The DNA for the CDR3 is TGTGCCAGCAGTTACAACAGGGGACGGAACACTGAAGCTTTCTTT.

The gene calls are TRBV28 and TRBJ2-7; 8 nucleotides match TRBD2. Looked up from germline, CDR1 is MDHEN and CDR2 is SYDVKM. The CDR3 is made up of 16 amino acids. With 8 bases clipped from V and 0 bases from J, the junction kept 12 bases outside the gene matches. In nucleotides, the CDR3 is TGTGCCAGCTTTAACCGGGGGGGCAGGAGCTCCTACGAGCAGTACTTC. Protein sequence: CASFNRGGRSSYEQYF.

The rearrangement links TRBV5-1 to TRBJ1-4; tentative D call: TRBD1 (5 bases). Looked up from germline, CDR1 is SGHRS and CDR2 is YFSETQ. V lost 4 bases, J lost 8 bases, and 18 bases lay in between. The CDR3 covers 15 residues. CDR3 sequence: CASSPYGERGEKLFF. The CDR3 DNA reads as TGCGCCAGCAGCCCCTACGGGGAAAGGGGCGAAAAACTGTTTTTT.

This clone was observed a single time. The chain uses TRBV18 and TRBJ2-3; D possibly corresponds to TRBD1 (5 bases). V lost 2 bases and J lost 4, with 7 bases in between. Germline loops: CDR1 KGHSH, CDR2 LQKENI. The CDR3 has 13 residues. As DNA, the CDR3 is TGTGCCAGCTCACCAGGGGCGGCAGATACGCAGTATTTT. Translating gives CASSPGAADTQYF. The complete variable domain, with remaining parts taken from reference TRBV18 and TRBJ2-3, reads NAGVMQNPRHLVRRRGQEARLRCSPMKGHSHVYWYRQLPEEGLKFMVYLQKENIIDESGMPKERFSAEFPKEGPSILRIQQVVRGDSAAYFCASSPGAADTQYFGPGTRLTVL.